These 25 T cell receptor beta chains share one sample of origin, sequenced in a study of cytomegalovirus exposure and HLA in healthy donors. This table comes from immunoSEQ multiplex PCR, and its TCRdb copy is limited to in-frame clones, with some not included. Of approximately 99,000 clones listed, about 85% were seen once; the top ten hold roughly 3%. Material: PBMCs. These receptors all come from a woman between 18 and 29 years old in good health and CMV-seronegative.

The chain carries TRBV6-1 and TRBJ2-1; D gene ambiguous. V lost 8 bases and J 1 base, leaving 12 bases between the germline ends. Germline V gene data show CDR1 as MNHNS and CDR2 as SASEGT. CDR3 length equals 14 residues. CDR3 amino acids: CASRHPASYNEQFF. The CDR3 bases are TGTGCCAGCCGACACCCCGCTTCCTACAATGAGCAGTTCTTC.

The chain joins TRBV28 to TRBJ2-1; 7 bases align to TRBD2. The CDR3 runs to 16 residues. Germline V gene lookup returns CDR1 MDHEN and CDR2 SYDVKM. After removal of 7 bases from V and 0 bases from J, the junction contained 9 bases not matched to a gene. The CDR3 coding sequence is TGTGCCAGCACTCATCCGGGAGGACCCTCCTACAATGAGCAGTTCTTC. It yields the protein CASTHPGGPSYNEQFF.

This clone appeared a few times. This chain's CDR3 is CSGGQAGGEQFF. CDR3 in DNA: TGCAGCGGCGGACAGGCCGGGGGTGAGCAGTTCTTC. V gene TRBV29-1 combines with J gene TRBJ2-1; maybe TRBD1 (7 bases). The germline gives CDR1 SQVTM, CDR2 ANQGSEA. The CDR3 is 12 amino acids. Trimming removed 7 bases from V and 9 bases from J, with 16 bases in between.

This clone occurred once. The V call is TRBV5-6, the J call TRBJ2-3, with 9 bases lining up with TRBD2. Germline V gene lookup returns CDR1 SGHDT and CDR2 YYEEEE. This CDR3 region has 15 residues. V lost 4 bases and J lost 6; bases outside the gene matches: 9. In DNA, the CDR3 is TGTGCCAGCAGCGGCCGGCGGGGGGGCCAGGATACGCAGTATTTT. It yields the protein CASSGRRGGQDTQYF. The variable domain in full, completed from reference TRBV5-6 and TRBJ2-3, reads DAGVTQSPTHLIKTRGQQVTLRCSPKSGHDTVSWYQQALGQGPQFIFQYYEEEERQRGNFPDRFSGHQFPNYSSELNVNALLLGDSALYLCASSGRRGGQDTQYFGPGTRLTVL.

This clone showed up just a few times. This chain joins TRBV2 and TRBJ1-5; 8 bases fit TRBD1. V lost 3 bases, J lost 2 bases, and 3 bases stayed unmatched. The CDR3 has 15 residues. CDR1 is SNHLY, CDR2 FYNNEI, per germline. In DNA, the CDR3 is TGTGCCAGCAGTGAGTCAGGGGGCGGCAATCAGCCCCAGCATTTT. Translated, it gives CASSESGGGNQPQHF.

This chain joins TRBV11-3 and TRBJ2-1; unclear D gene. The CDR3 has 13 residues. V was cut by 1 base and J by 9 bases, with 10 bases left in between. Germline values: CDR1 SGHNT, CDR2 YENEEA. The CDR3 protein is CASSLVPPGEQFF. The CDR3 nucleotides are TGTGCCAGCAGCTTAGTTCCCCCGGGTGAGCAGTTCTTC.

The J gene is TRBJ2-5, the V gene TRBV5-1, with D unresolved. This CDR3 contains 13 residues. The V end was cut by 5 bases, the J end by 5 bases, with 13 bases between. Germline lookup yields CDR1 SGHRS and CDR2 YFSETQ. Written as DNA, the CDR3 is TGCGCCAGCAGGGAGTTTGAGTCTGAGACCCAGTACTTC. Encoded protein: CASREFESETQYF.

This clone was seen once. The chain employs TRBV29-1 and TRBJ2-3; 10 nucleotides line up with TRBD1. The CDR3 covers 12 residues. Germline assignment: CDR1 SQVTM and CDR2 ANQGSEA. After removal of 7 bases from V and 4 bases from J, the junction contained 2 bases not matched to a gene. This CDR3 reads CSAGQGADTQYF. CDR3 bases: TGCAGCGCCGGACAGGGGGCAGATACGCAGTATTTT.

In its sample, this clone was seen a few times. The rearrangement links TRBV30 to TRBJ1-6; D unclear. The CDR3 contains 13 residues. CDR1 GTSNPN and CDR2 SVGIG come from the germline V gene (reference sequence). The V and J ends lost 2 bases and 10 bases respectively, with 12 bases between them. Here the CDR3 DNA reads TGTGCCTGGAGTCAAGATGGGCAATCACCCCTCCACTTT. Translating it yields CAWSQDGQSPLHF.

This rearrangement joins TRBV9 to TRBJ1-2, with 7 bases identical to TRBD1. V lost 0 bases and J lost 4; bases outside the gene matches: 3. Germline loops: CDR1 SGDLS, CDR2 YYNGEE. There are 14 residues in the CDR3. This CDR3 is CASSVGQGGYGYTF. Written as DNA, the CDR3 is TGTGCCAGCAGCGTAGGACAGGGTGGCTATGGCTACACCTTC.

The J gene is TRBJ1-3, the V gene TRBV12-5, with no clear D. The V and J ends lost 4 bases and 4 bases respectively, with 17 bases between them. From germline, CDR1 is LGHNT and CDR2 FRNRAP. This CDR3 is 16 amino acids long. CDR3 sequence (DNA): TGTGCTAGTGGTTCCATCCCCTACGTCTCCGGAAACACCATATATTTT. It translates to CASGSIPYVSGNTIYF.

V usage is TRBV20-1 and J usage is TRBJ2-1; perhaps TRBD1 as D (5 bases). Trimming shortened V by 6 bases and J by 9 bases, and 12 bases separated the two germline ends. Germline lookup yields CDR1 DFQATT and CDR2 SNEGSKA (reference sequence). The CDR3 has 11 amino acids. The CDR3 spells CSASGLGEQFF. CDR3 sequence (DNA): TGCAGTGCCTCAGGGCTAGGTGAGCAGTTCTTC.

The chain couples TRBV7-8 to TRBJ2-7, with TRBD2 identical over 10 bases. Trimming at V came to 2 bases and at J to 7 bases, leaving 8 bases not matched to a gene. This CDR3 is 15 amino acids long. Germline lookup yields CDR1 SGHVS and CDR2 FQNEAQ. The CDR3 DNA sequence: TGTGCCAGCAGCTTAACGAGACTAGCGGGCAGTGAGCAGTACTTC. This codes for CASSLTRLAGSEQYF.

This clone was observed once. The genes are TRBV6-1 and TRBJ2-7; D might be TRBD1 (5 bases). V lost 8 bases and J lost 3, with 17 bases in between. This CDR3 spans 14 amino acids. In germline, CDR1 is MNHNS, CDR2 SASEGT. CDR3 amino acids: CASDEVRARYEQYF. The CDR3 DNA follows: TGTGCCAGCGACGAAGTCAGGGCCCGCTACGAGCAGTACTTC.

This chain links TRBV10-2 with TRBJ1-2; D unresolved. The germline V and J ends were trimmed by 5 bases and 5 bases, with 27 bases remaining between them. Per the germline V gene, CDR1 is WSHSY and CDR2 is SAAADI. The CDR3 is 18 residues long. CDR3 sequence reads: CASSPPPREAGFGYGYTF. The DNA of the CDR3 is TGCGCCAGCAGTCCCCCACCCCGGGAGGCGGGGTTTGGGTATGGCTACACCTTC.

The V gene is TRBV9, the J gene TRBJ2-7, with no clear D. V shed 0 bases and J shed 1 base, with 8 bases lying between them. Looked up from germline, CDR1 is SGDLS and CDR2 is YYNGEE. The CDR3 consists of 14 residues. The CDR3 here is CASSVGDNSYEQYF. The CDR3 DNA follows: TGTGCCAGCAGCGTAGGAGACAATTCCTACGAGCAGTACTTC. Full variable domain (remainder filled in from reference TRBV9 and TRBJ2-7): DSGVTQTPKHLITATGQRVTLRCSPRSGDLSVYWYQQSLDQGLQFLIQYYNGEERAKGNILERFSAQQFPDLHSELNLSSLELGDSALYFCASSVGDNSYEQYFGPGTRLTVT.

CDR3 sequence: CASSRYVSSYNEQFF. The DNA for the CDR3 is TGTGCCAGCAGCCGTTACGTGAGCTCCTACAATGAGCAGTTCTTC. The V gene is TRBV14, the J gene TRBJ2-1; D call uncertain. In germline, CDR1 is SGHDN, CDR2 FVKESK. V was shortened by 4 bases and J by 0 bases, with 10 bases between the two germline ends. The CDR3 has 15 residues.

DNA for the CDR3: TGTGCCAGCAGTGGATCCGCGAGAACTTACAATGAGCAGTTCTTC. Amino acids: CASSGSARTYNEQFF. The chain links TRBV2 to TRBJ2-1, with D unresolved. Germline-derived CDR1 and CDR2 are SNHLY and FYNNEI. Trimming left V 4 bases short and J 4 bases short, with 14 bases between. The CDR3 is 15 amino acids. Full variable domain (missing parts from reference TRBV2 and TRBJ2-1): EPEVTQTPSHQVTQMGQEVILRCVPISNHLYFYWYRQILGQKVEFLVSFYNNEISEKSEIFDDQFSVERPDGSNFTLKIRSTKLEDSAMYFCASSGSARTYNEQFFGPGTRLTVL.

V usage is TRBV30 and J usage is TRBJ1-1; 9 bases are shared with TRBD1. J was trimmed by 0 bases and V by 5 bases; bases with no gene match: 13. CDR3 size: 17 residues. Germline V lookup: CDR1 GTSNPN, CDR2 SVGIG (reference sequence). CDR3 loop: CAWSNDRGAGLNTEAFF. For the CDR3, the DNA is TGTGCCTGGTCTAATGACAGGGGGGCCGGATTGAACACTGAAGCTTTCTTT.

About this clone itself: Other DNA sequences of this sample code for an identical CDR3. The gene calls are TRBV5-1 and TRBJ1-1; D may be TRBD1 (5 bases). Germline V CDR1 and CDR2: SGHRS, YFSETQ. The CDR3 sequence is 13 residues long. The V end was cut by 4 bases, the J end by 1 base, with 8 bases between. The CDR3 sequence: CASSPQGNTEAFF. DNA of the CDR3: TGCGCCAGCAGCCCCCAGGGGAACACTGAAGCTTTCTTT.

The V call is TRBV7-3, the J call TRBJ2-3; no reliable D call. Trimming removed 4 bases at V and 4 bases at J, with 6 bases between. The germline V gene encodes CDR1 SGHTA and CDR2 FQGTGA. CDR3 length equals 12 residues. CDR3 DNA: TGTGCCAGCAGCTCTTCTTCAGATACGCAGTATTTT. Residues: CASSSSSDTQYF. Based on the CDR3 plus reference TRBV7-3 and TRBJ2-3, the full variable domain is GAGVSQTPSNKVTEKGKYVELRCDPISGHTALYWYRQSLGQGPEFLIYFQGTGAADDSGLPNDRFFAVRPEGSVSTLKIQRTERGDSAVYLCASSSSSDTQYFGPGTRLTVL.

The chain couples TRBV10-3 to TRBJ1-3, with 7 bases aligning to TRBD1. There are 15 residues in the CDR3. V lost 1 base to trimming and J lost 4 bases; unmatched junction nucleotides: 4. CDR1 is ENHRY and CDR2 is SYGVKD in the germline V gene. The CDR3 nucleotides read TGTGCCATCAGTGAGTTAGGGGGCGCGGGAAACACCATATATTTT. Amino acid sequence: CAISELGGAGNTIYF.

This chain connects TRBV2 to TRBJ2-1; D gene unclear. The CDR3 has 12 amino acids. Germline loops: CDR1 SNHLY, CDR2 FYNNEI. Between the trimmed V and J ends, which lost 3 bases and 8 bases, there was a span of 8 bases. In DNA form, the CDR3 reads TGTGCCAGCAGTGACCTGGGCCATGAGCAGTTCTTC. It yields the protein CASSDLGHEQFF.

This rearrangement joins TRBV11-2 to TRBJ2-7; 11 bases are shared with TRBD1. J was trimmed by 2 bases and V by 5 bases; bases with no gene match: 14. The length of the CDR3 is 18 residues. The germline V gene has CDR1 SGHAT and CDR2 FQNNGV. Here the CDR3 DNA reads TGTGCCAGCAGCCCGATCACCCGGGACAGGGGGGCACCCTACGAGCAGTACTTC. This codes for CASSPITRDRGAPYEQYF.

V is TRBV28 and J is TRBJ1-5, with D possibly being TRBD1 (5 bases). Germline CDR1 reads MDHEN; CDR2 reads SYDVKM. The germline V and J ends were trimmed by 7 bases and 0 bases, with 25 bases remaining between them. This CDR3 comprises 19 residues. CDR3 in amino acids: CASNSFGRVGEYSNQPQHF. In nucleotides, the CDR3 is TGTGCCAGCAACAGTTTCGGACGGGTAGGGGAATATAGCAATCAGCCCCAGCATTTT.